Following are 10 T cell receptor beta chains from one sample sequenced in a study of blood T cell repertoires in COVID-19 (dated by TCRdb to the early 2020s). The method behind the library was the immunoSEQ multiplex PCR assay. TCRdb re-hosts the immuneACCESS table, in-frame sequences only. Its copies lack some clones; in the studies checked, an unresolved V gene accounts for under half of them, and the cause for the rest is not known. The sample table lists roughly 260,000 clones, about nine tenths of them with a count of one. The ten largest clones add up to around 10% of the sample. The sample taken for sequencing was peripheral blood. The receptors derive from a man between 35 and 55 years old who had recovered from COVID-19.

This sequence joins TRBV14 and TRBJ1-3, with D unresolved. Trimming took off 4 bases at V and 4 bases at J, with 17 bases between the two ends. Per the germline V gene, CDR1 is SGHDN and CDR2 is FVKESK. This CDR3 has 16 amino acids. CDR3 protein: CASSPWVAQAGNTIYF. In DNA, the CDR3 is TGTGCCAGCAGCCCGTGGGTGGCGCAGGCGGGAAACACCATATATTTT.

The chain links TRBV4-3 to TRBJ1-2; weak D call: TRBD1 (6 bases). V was clipped by 3 bases and J by 2 bases, with 16 bases between them. Germline V lookup: CDR1 LGHNA, CDR2 YSLEER. The CDR3 contains 16 residues. This CDR3 reads CASSHILLTGNYGYTF. The CDR3 nucleotides read TGCGCCAGCAGCCACATTTTGCTCACAGGGAACTATGGCTACACCTTC.

The V and J genes are TRBV12-5 and TRBJ2-1, with 8 nucleotides matching TRBD2. The CDR3 loop spans 15 amino acids. Per the germline V gene, CDR1 is LGHNT and CDR2 is FRNRAP. J lost 2 bases, V lost 5 bases, and 5 bases had no gene match. CDR3 bases: TGTGCTAGTGGTCTCCAAGCGGGGGCCTACAATGAGCAGTTCTTC. This translates into CASGLQAGAYNEQFF.

The chain couples TRBV9 to TRBJ2-2; D unclear. V lost 0 bases to trimming and J lost 6 bases, with 12 bases between them. CDR1 is SGDLS, CDR2 YYNGEE, per germline. CDR3 length equals 15 residues. CDR3 protein: CASSVAPLSPGELFF. The CDR3 region has the DNA TGTGCCAGCAGCGTAGCCCCTTTGAGCCCCGGGGAGCTGTTTTTT. The whole variable domain, filled in from reference TRBV9 and TRBJ2-2, reads DSGVTQTPKHLITATGQRVTLRCSPRSGDLSVYWYQQSLDQGLQFLIQYYNGEERAKGNILERFSAQQFPDLHSELNLSSLELGDSALYFCASSVAPLSPGELFFGEGSRLTVL.

This chain joins TRBV6-2 or TRBV6-3 and TRBJ2-1; 7 bases align to TRBD2. The CDR3 is 17 amino acids. Trimming at V came to 0 bases and at J to 8 bases, leaving 13 bases not matched to a gene. Per germline, CDR1 MNHEY and CDR2 SVGEGT. In nucleotides, the CDR3 is TGTGCCAGCAGTTACTCATTGGGGGGAGGGCCTACGGATGAGCAGTTCTTC. Its translation: CASSYSLGGGPTDEQFF.

The V and J genes are TRBV5-1 and TRBJ2-2, with 14 bases aligning to TRBD2. V lost 4 bases and J lost 5; bases outside the gene matches: 7. The V gene's germline CDR1 is SGHRS and CDR2 YFSETQ. This CDR3 region has 17 residues. In DNA form, the CDR3 reads TGCGCCAGCAGCACCCCCCGGACTAGCGGGAGGACCGGGGAGCTGTTTTTT. Its translation is CASSTPRTSGRTGELFF.

This clone has more than one count but fewer than ten. The gene calls are TRBV4-1 and TRBJ2-2; the match to TRBD1 covers 9 bases. The ends lost 0 bases at V and 2 bases at J; junction bases unmatched: 4. CDR3 length equals 17 residues. Germline CDR1 and CDR2: MGHRA and YSYEKL. CDR3 amino acids: CASSQEGQGTNTGELFF. Written as DNA, the CDR3 is TGCGCCAGCAGCCAAGAGGGACAGGGTACCAACACCGGGGAGCTGTTTTTT.

The rearrangement uses TRBV6-5 and TRBJ1-4; D possibly corresponds to TRBD1 (5 bases). This CDR3 comprises 15 residues. Trimming took off 0 bases at V and 8 bases at J, with 13 bases between the two ends. The germline gives CDR1 MNHEY, CDR2 SVGAGI. DNA for the CDR3: TGTGCCAGCAGTTACTCGGGGATCAGGGCCGAAAAACTGTTTTTT. Protein: CASSYSGIRAEKLFF.

This chain joins TRBV6-5 and TRBJ2-3; 8 bases line up with TRBD2. The CDR3 length is 14 residues. Germline V CDR1 and CDR2: MNHEY, SVGAGI. The V segment lost 6 bases and the J segment 7 bases; nucleotides outside the gene matches: 9. In DNA form, the CDR3 reads TGTGCCAGCAGACTACGGGGGGGCATCAATACGCAGTATTTT. The encoded protein is CASRLRGGINTQYF.

J is TRBJ2-7 and V is TRBV21-1; the table's D call, TRBD1, has no DNA check behind it. TRBV21-1 is flagged as a pseudogene. This CDR3 contains 15 residues. CDR3 bases: TGTGCCAGCAGCAGAAGGGACAGGGGGCCGGTGGAGCAGTACTTC. This translates into CASSRRDRGPVEQYF.